Each of the 16 T cell receptor beta chains below was sequenced from the same sample in a study of T cells in tumors after PD-1 blockade. Only in-frame clones appear in the TCRdb table, and some are missing; sequencing was by immunoSEQ multiplex PCR. The sample shows around 50,000 clones, roughly 73% of them seen only once. The sample consisted of PBMCs, taken before anti-PD-1 treatment. The origin of the receptors is a human donor with basal cell carcinoma.

Only one count was recorded for this clone. The chain is built from TRBV6-5 and TRBJ2-2; 7 bases are shared with TRBD1. The trim removed 7 bases at V and 2 bases at J, leaving 4 bases unmatched. This CDR3 is built from 14 residues. Germline loops: CDR1 MNHEY, CDR2 SVGAGI. The chain's CDR3 is CASKGAGNTGELFF. The CDR3 DNA sequence: TGTGCCAGCAAGGGGGCTGGCAACACCGGGGAGCTGTTTTTT.

The V call is TRBV6-6, the J call TRBJ1-1; D uncertain. The CDR3 contains 12 residues. CDR1 is MNHNY, CDR2 SVGAGI, per germline (reference sequence). V was clipped by 4 bases and J by 7 bases, with 10 bases between them. The CDR3 DNA is TGTGCCAGCAGTTGGGTAGTAGATGAAGCTTTCTTT. It specifies CASSWVVDEAFF.

This clone has a handful of counts. The chain has TRBV25-1 and TRBJ1-1; D is unresolved. V dropped 8 bases and J dropped 0 bases, with 10 bases sitting between them. The CDR3 totals 13 residues. Germline loops: CDR1 MGHDK, CDR2 SYGVNS. CDR3 bases: TGTGCCAGCCAGGCCGGAGTGAACACTGAAGCTTTCTTT. Protein sequence: CASQAGVNTEAFF. Based on the CDR3 plus reference TRBV25-1 and TRBJ1-1, the full variable domain is EADIYQTPRYLVIGTGKKITLECSQTMGHDKMYWYQQDPGMELHLIHYSYGVNSTEKGDLSSESTVSRIRTEHFPLTLESARPSHTSQYLCASQAGVNTEAFFGQGTRLTVV.

V and J are TRBV28 and TRBJ1-2; D is possibly TRBD1 (6 bases). V shed 2 bases and J shed 4 bases, with 11 bases lying between them. CDR1 and CDR2 (germline): MDHEN, SYDVKM. The CDR3 contains 14 residues. CDR3 protein: CASSLRQVVYGYTF. The DNA for the CDR3 is TGTGCCAGCAGTTTAAGACAGGTAGTCTATGGCTACACCTTC.

The rearrangement uses TRBV27 and TRBJ2-3; TRBD2 might be the D (6 bases). This CDR3 region has 16 residues. Trimming pared 5 bases from V and 2 bases from J, leaving 17 bases between. Germline V gene sequence: CDR1 MNHEY, CDR2 SMNVEV (reference sequence). The CDR3 sequence: CASSPSWGETTDTQYF. CDR3 nucleotides: TGTGCCAGCAGTCCCTCGTGGGGGGAGACCACAGATACGCAGTATTTT.

The genes are TRBV7-2 and TRBJ2-7; tentative D call: TRBD1 (5 bases). This CDR3 comprises 13 residues. From germline, CDR1 is SGHTA and CDR2 FQGNSA. V lost 2 bases to trimming and J lost 6 bases, with 11 bases between them. CDR3 region: CASSLLWGSEQYF. Written as DNA, the CDR3 is TGTGCCAGCAGCTTATTATGGGGCAGCGAGCAGTACTTC.

This clone was counted between two and nine times. This chain connects TRBV6-1 to TRBJ1-1; D is ambiguous. Germline CDR1 reads MNHNS; CDR2 reads SASEGT. The CDR3 is made up of 12 amino acids. The V end was cut by 1 base, the J end by 3 bases, with 3 bases between. This CDR3 reads CASSEGYTEAFF. The CDR3 DNA reads TGTGCCAGCAGTGAAGGGTACACTGAAGCTTTCTTT.

This chain links TRBV9 with TRBJ2-7; D might be TRBD2 (6 bases). The CDR3 is 13 residues long. In germline, CDR1 is SGDLS, CDR2 YYNGEE. V dropped 0 bases and J dropped 7 bases, with 11 bases sitting between them. CDR3 DNA: TGTGCCAGCAGCGTAGCTACTGCGGGAGAGCAGTACTTC. This sequence encodes CASSVATAGEQYF.

The chain is built from TRBV30 and TRBJ2-4; weak D call: TRBD2 (6 bases). Germline CDR1 GTSNPN, CDR2 SVGIG (reference sequence). This CDR3 is 12 amino acids long. Trimming shortened V by 4 bases and J by 9 bases, and 13 bases separated the two germline ends. The CDR3 DNA sequence: TGTGCCTGGAACGGCGGGGTGAGCATTCAGTACTTC. Translated: CAWNGGVSIQYF.

The chain recombines TRBV30 with TRBJ2-3, with TRBD2 matching 9 bases. The CDR3 has 19 amino acids. CDR1 GTSNPN and CDR2 SVGIG come from the germline V gene (reference sequence). The trim removed 3 bases at V and 2 bases at J, leaving 18 bases unmatched. In DNA, the CDR3 is TGTGCCTGGAGGCCAAGTTGGTCGGCTAGCGGGGTCCACACAGATACGCAGTATTTT. Amino acids: CAWRPSWSASGVHTDTQYF.

V and J are TRBV28 and TRBJ2-2; 9 bases agree with TRBD1. The germline CDR1 and CDR2 sequences are MDHEN and SYDVKM. This CDR3 spans 15 amino acids. The trim removed 6 bases at V and 3 bases at J, leaving 5 bases unmatched. The CDR3 bases are TGTGCCAGCAGCAACAGGGGGCTGTACACCGGGGAGCTGTTTTTT. Residues: CASSNRGLYTGELFF.

V usage is TRBV24-1 and J usage is TRBJ2-5; D is undetermined. There are 15 residues in the CDR3. Germline V lookup: CDR1 KGHDR, CDR2 SFDVKD. V lost 0 bases and J 2 bases, leaving 9 bases between the germline ends. The CDR3 is CATSDLKESQETQYF. The CDR3 DNA is TGTGCCACCAGTGATTTGAAGGAATCTCAAGAGACCCAGTACTTC.

The rearrangement joins TRBV3-1 (or the pseudogene TRBV3-2) to TRBJ1-5; TRBD1 agrees at 11 bases. The CDR3 is made up of 15 amino acids. V was clipped by 1 base and J by 6 bases; unmatched bases: 2. Germline loops: CDR1 LGHDT, CDR2 YNNKEL (reference sequence). The CDR3 loop is CASSQGTGGVQPQHF. The CDR3 DNA sequence: TGTGCCAGCAGCCAAGGGACAGGGGGCGTTCAGCCCCAGCATTTT.

Comment on this clone: The junction shows a germline mismatch at one end, possibly a read error. The chain uses TRBV19 and TRBJ2-3, with TRBD2 matching over 7 bases. This CDR3 is built from 14 residues. CDR1 LNHDA and CDR2 SQIVND come from the germline V gene (reference sequence). The CDR3, as DNA: TGCGCCACGACCCGTAGCGGGTACACAGATACGCAGTATTTT. Its translation is CATTRSGYTDTQYF.

The CDR3 region is CASSPGGLGANVLTF. The CDR3 coding sequence is TGTGCCAGCAGCCCAGGGGGCCTTGGGGCCAACGTCCTGACTTTC. The J gene is TRBJ2-6, the V gene TRBV7-9; 8 nucleotides align to TRBD1. The V and J ends lost 5 bases and 3 bases, in that order; junction bases with no gene match: 3. The CDR3 is 15 amino acids. CDR1 SEHNR and CDR2 FQNEAQ come from the germline V gene (reference sequence).

This clone came up a few times. The genes are TRBV27 and TRBJ1-1; D is possibly TRBD1 (6 bases). This CDR3 has 17 residues. The germline gives CDR1 MNHEY, CDR2 SMNVEV (reference sequence). Deletions cut 2 bases from V and 1 base from J, with 17 bases between. The CDR3 DNA reads TGTGCCAGCAGTTTAGGGCACAGGGTGGGCCGGAACACTGAAGCTTTCTTT. Residues: CASSLGHRVGRNTEAFF.